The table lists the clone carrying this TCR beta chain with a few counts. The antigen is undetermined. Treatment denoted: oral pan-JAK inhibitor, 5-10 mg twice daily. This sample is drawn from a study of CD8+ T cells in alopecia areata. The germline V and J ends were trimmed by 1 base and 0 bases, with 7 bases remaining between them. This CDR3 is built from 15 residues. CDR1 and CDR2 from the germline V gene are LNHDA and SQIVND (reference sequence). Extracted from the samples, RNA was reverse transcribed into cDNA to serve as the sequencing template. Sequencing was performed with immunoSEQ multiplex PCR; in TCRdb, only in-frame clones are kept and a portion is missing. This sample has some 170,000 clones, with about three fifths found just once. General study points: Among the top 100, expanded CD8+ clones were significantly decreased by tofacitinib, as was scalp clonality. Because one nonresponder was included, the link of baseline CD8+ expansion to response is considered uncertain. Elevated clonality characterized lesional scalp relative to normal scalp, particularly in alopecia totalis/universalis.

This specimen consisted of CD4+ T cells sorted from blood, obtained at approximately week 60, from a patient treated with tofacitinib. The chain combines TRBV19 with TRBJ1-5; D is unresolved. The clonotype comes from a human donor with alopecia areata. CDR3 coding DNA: TGTGCCAGTAGTATAGTAGTAGGTAGCAATCAGCCCCAGCATTTT. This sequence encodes CASSIVVGSNQPQHF.